This TCR beta chain was observed in a study of glioma-infiltrating T cells after dendritic cell vaccination. The wider study: Between about 2002 and 2013, patients got autologous tumor lysate-pulsed dendritic cell vaccines. The vaccine used monocyte-derived dendritic cells pulsed overnight with autologous tumor lysate.

Germline CDR1 reads SGHTA; CDR2 reads FQGTGA. This CDR3 has 17 amino acids. V shed 5 bases and J 5 bases; nucleotides not matched to a gene: 8. On this clone itself: Its antigen is not known.

Time point noted: after dendritic cell vaccination, including at tumor progression/relapse. PBMC sampling occurred before vaccination, two weeks after the third dose, and at progression. Produced via immunoSEQ multiplex PCR; TCRdb's table is partial and in-frame only. This table has 99,000 or so clones, nearly 90% appearing once. Whole-study findings and limits: Estimated pretreatment TIL content predicted outcome after dendritic cell vaccination.

V is TRBV7-3 and J is TRBJ2-3; TRBD2 matches at 15 bases. This clonotype originated in a human donor with glioblastoma. Source: blood, taken after dendritic cell vaccination. The CDR3 DNA follows: TGTGCCAGCAGCCCAAGGGGACTAGCGGGAGGCATAGATACGCAGTATTTT. It encodes CASSPRGLAGGIDTQYF.